This T cell receptor beta chain derives from a study of shared clonotypes between healthy human individuals. Study information: A donor's plate count was three for CD4 naive and three for CD4 memory; CD8 naive had two and CD8 memory one.

CDR1 and CDR2 from the germline V gene are MDHEN and SYDVKM. The CDR3 length is 14 residues. V lost 6 bases to trimming and J lost 5 bases, with 16 bases between them. Study results and limitations: It was only blood that was sampled, and tissue repertoires likely differ.

Points on this clone: Its antigen is as yet unknown.

Healthy and HIV-negative, the adult donors had no recent acute infections or vaccinations. Template for every sorted-subset replicate PCR totaled about 200 ng DNA, 25,000 to 35,000 T cell genomes. The table came from immunoSEQ multiplex PCR; TCRdb's copy has only in-frame clones and leaves some out. The profile shows some 630,000 clones, less than 80% of them singletons. The TCR comes from a woman in her twenties or thirties in good health. This chain joins TRBV28 and TRBJ2-5; D assignment may be TRBD1 or TRBD2 (6 bases each). The sample consisted of memory CD4+ T cells sorted from blood. As for subset: CD45RA-negative fraction. In DNA form, the CDR3 reads TGTGCCAGCAGGTCCCAGGGGAGCGGGGAGACCCAGTACTTC. Its protein is CASRSQGSGETQYF.